The entry below gives a single T cell receptor (beta chain) sequence along with its context. The antigen remains unidentified. These data belong to a study of cytomegalovirus exposure and HLA in healthy donors. The study drew the donors from its approximately 120-subject validation cohort, separate from the approximately 700-subject first cohort. Sequencing was performed with immunoSEQ multiplex PCR; in TCRdb, only in-frame clones are kept and a portion is missing. The table has some 150,000 clones, 94% seen once; the top ten hold less than 2%. The study, taken as a whole, reports: A later analysis found first-cohort TCR clusters tended to co-occur in the 120 or so validation repertoires. Investigators reported 150 to 200 TCR beta chains as tied to cytomegalovirus.

The CDR3 is 13 residues long. Germline lookup yields CDR1 LNHDA and CDR2 SQIVND (reference sequence). V shed 3 bases and J shed 5 bases, with 10 bases lying between them. This TCR derives from a man between 18 and 29 years old in good health and CMV-seropositive. Sequenced input: PBMCs. The V call is TRBV19, the J call TRBJ2-5; no firm D call. The CDR3 loop is CASSISIRETQYF. The CDR3 DNA is TGTGCCAGTAGTATTTCGATCCGGGAGACCCAGTACTTC.